This T cell receptor beta chain was recorded in a study of STAT3 mutations in large granular lymphocyte leukemia. General study results and limits: Suggested: STAT3 mutation was not the ancestral event for these clonal expansions. Every T-cell large granular lymphocyte leukemia patient had at least one immunodominant TCR beta clonotype. In some patients, a small highly pathogenic clone possibly went undetected. Clonal expansion was inferred from samples taken at other timepoints. In about 30% of the 18 patients, new TCR clonotypes emerged after therapy.

On this clone: Its target is not known.

Repertoires were generated with immunoSEQ multiplex PCR, while TCRdb's copy carries only in-frame clones and drops some. The sample yields under 25,000 clones, approximately 90% seen once. This CDR3 is built from 18 residues. J lost 0 bases, V lost 5 bases, and 12 bases had no gene match. Germline lookup yields CDR1 SGHRS and CDR2 YFSETQ. This clonotype originated in a man between 60 and 70 years old with T-cell large granular lymphocyte leukemia. Some clones in this sample may be carry-over from other donors' samples. Sequences were obtained from peripheral blood mononuclear cells. The rearrangement links TRBV5-1 to TRBJ2-1, with 9 bases fitting TRBD2. The CDR3 spells CASRGSSGRASSYNEQFF. For the CDR3, the DNA is TGCGCCAGCAGGGGAAGTAGCGGGAGAGCAAGCTCCTACAATGAGCAGTTCTTC.